The 12 T cell receptor beta chains presented below share a single source sample, sequenced in a study of T cells after yellow fever vaccination. One entry per CDR3 protein results from TCRdb running MiXCR on the 5' RACE reads. This table holds more than 300,000 distinct CDR3 sequences, about 10% found once. Specimen: CD4+ T cells sorted from PBMCs, collected 45 days after the yellow fever booster vaccination. These receptors came from a man between 18 and 29 years old who received the YFV17D yellow fever vaccine.

This clonotype was seen only a few times. The genes are TRBV5-4 and TRBJ2-1; D is possibly TRBD2 (6 bases). Trimming removed 3 bases from V and 0 bases from J, with 13 bases in between. The germline CDR1 and CDR2 sequences are SGHNT and YYREEE (reference sequence). The CDR3 contains 16 residues. CDR3 nucleotides: TGTGCCAGCAGCTCGACGGTCGGGAGCTCCTACAATGAGCAGTTCTTC. It specifies CASSSTVGSSYNEQFF.

This clonotype was detected many times. This chain connects TRBV27 to TRBJ2-3; TRBD1 matches at 9 bases. The CDR3 extends over 16 amino acids. J lost 7 bases, V lost 5 bases, and 13 bases had no gene match. From germline, CDR1 is MNHEY and CDR2 SMNVEV (reference sequence). CDR3 amino acids: CASSKAGQGRQYTQYF. The CDR3 bases are TGTGCCAGCAGTAAAGCGGGACAGGGACGTCAATATACGCAGTATTTT.

The V call is TRBV11-2, the J call TRBJ2-2; 16 nucleotides match TRBD2. Losses at the gene ends were 6 bases for V and 5 bases for J; bases not matched to a gene: 0. The germline V gene has CDR1 SGHAT and CDR2 FQNNGV. This CDR3 contains 15 residues. The CDR3 protein is CASRGLAGGTGELFF. The CDR3 DNA is TGTGCCAGCAGGGGACTAGCGGGGGGGACCGGGGAGCTGTTTTTT.

The V call is TRBV28, the J call TRBJ1-5; D gene unclear. Between the trimmed V and J ends, which lost 4 bases and 5 bases, there was a span of 6 bases. There are 12 residues in the CDR3. Germline V CDR1 and CDR2: MDHEN, SYDVKM. The CDR3 sequence: CASSYQYQPQHF. The CDR3 nucleotides read TGTGCCAGCAGTTACCAGTATCAGCCCCAGCATTTT.

This clonotype was picked up many times. This rearrangement joins TRBV20-1 to TRBJ1-5, with TRBD1 matching 10 bases. Germline assignment: CDR1 DFQATT and CDR2 SNEGSKA (reference sequence). V gave up 3 bases and J gave up 4 bases; unmatched junction bases: 0. CDR3 length equals 13 residues. The CDR3 spells CSARDRGNQPQHF. The CDR3 bases are TGCAGTGCTAGGGACAGGGGGAATCAGCCCCAGCATTTT.

This clonotype was observed a handful of times. V is TRBV5-1 and J is TRBJ2-7; 10 nucleotides agree with TRBD1. The trim removed 5 bases at V and 4 bases at J, leaving 6 bases unmatched. The CDR3 runs 14 residues. Germline CDR1 reads SGHRS; CDR2 reads YFSETQ. The CDR3 spells CASRAGDRGYEQYF. In nucleotides, the CDR3 is TGCGCCAGCAGGGCGGGGGACAGGGGATACGAGCAGTACTTC. Complete variable domain (other parts from reference TRBV5-1 and TRBJ2-7): KAGVTQTPRYLIKTRGQQVTLSCSPISGHRSVSWYQQTPGQGLQFLFEYFSETQRNKGNFPGRFSGRQFSNSRSEMNVSTLELGDSALYLCASRAGDRGYEQYFGPGTRLTVT.

The chain couples TRBV7-2 to TRBJ1-2; TRBD1 matches 7 bases. CDR1 is SGHTA, CDR2 FQGNSA, per germline. Trimming took 0 bases from V and 8 from J; bases not matched to a gene: 15. The CDR3 runs 17 residues. CDR3 nucleotides: TGTGCCAGCAGCTTAGCGCCCCCCAGTCAGGGGGGATTGGGCTACACCTTC. It encodes CASSLAPPSQGGLGYTF.

The V and J genes are TRBV7-2 and TRBJ2-3, with D unclear. Germline values: CDR1 SGHTA, CDR2 FQGNSA. The length of the CDR3 is 13 residues. Trimming took off 3 bases at V and 4 bases at J, with 8 bases between the two ends. CDR3 bases: TGTGCCAGCAGCTTGAGAGTGGCAGATACGCAGTATTTT. Residues: CASSLRVADTQYF.

The chain links TRBV29-1 to TRBJ2-2, with D perhaps TRBD1 (6 bases). V shed 6 bases and J shed 1 base, with 9 bases lying between them. CDR3 length: 13 residues. Germline V gene data show CDR1 as SQVTM and CDR2 as ANQGSEA. This CDR3 is CSVRQENTGELFF. Written as DNA, the CDR3 is TGCAGCGTACGACAGGAGAACACCGGGGAGCTGTTTTTT.

This clonotype was observed a handful of times. V and J are TRBV12-3 or TRBV12-4 and TRBJ2-1, with 10 bases identical to TRBD2. The ends lost 6 bases at V and 8 bases at J; junction bases unmatched: 10. This CDR3 has 15 amino acids. CDR3 region: CASRLAGAGNDEQFF. The CDR3 region has the DNA TGTGCCAGCAGGCTAGCGGGGGCCGGGAACGATGAGCAGTTCTTC.

The genes are TRBV14 and TRBJ1-6, with TRBD1 matching over 9 bases. CDR1 and CDR2 from the germline V gene are SGHDN and FVKESK. Losses at the gene ends were 9 bases for V and 14 bases for J; bases not matched to a gene: 11. The CDR3 runs to 13 residues. CDR3 in DNA: TGTGCCAGTTCAGGACAGGGGACCTCGGCCCTCCACTTT. This codes for CASSGQGTSALHF.

This clonotype was seen only a few times. J is TRBJ1-1 and V is TRBV4-3; unclear D gene. Germline V lookup: CDR1 LGHNA, CDR2 YSLEER. V lost 0 bases and J 6 bases, leaving 26 bases between the germline ends. This CDR3 is 19 amino acids long. The CDR3 nucleotides read TGCGCCAGCAGCCAAGAAGTGGTCGGCGGGCGCCTTGAACCGCCTGAAGCTTTCTTT. This translates into CASSQEVVGGRLEPPEAFF.